Listed below are T cell receptor beta chains from one sample, sequenced in a study of blood T cell repertoires in COVID-19. The assay was immunoSEQ multiplex PCR, and TCRdb's table has in-frame clones only and misses some. In the table there are 280,000 or so clones, 85% of which are singletons. The sequencing sample was made of PBMCs or T cells enriched from blood (not recorded which). These receptors were obtained from a woman in her forties or fifties who had recovered from COVID-19. Both conserved end residues are part of each CDR3.

V gene	J gene	CDR3 protein
TRBV5-1	TRBJ1-6	CASSPGNGLSPLHF
TRBV11-2	TRBJ2-7	CASSWVTGLDQYF
TRBV7-9	TRBJ2-5	CASSFGTGMKETQYF
TRBV4-1	TRBJ1-5	CASSQVRQPSNQPQHF
TRBV11-2	TRBJ2-5	CASSSGQGRVETQYF
TRBV5-5	TRBJ1-5	CASSPNPRDRNQPQHF
TRBV19	TRBJ2-5	CASVDRRGPGRETQYF
TRBV2	TRBJ2-7	CASSWTGWEQYF
TRBV19	TRBJ1-1	CASSINRGPEAFF
TRBV29-1	TRBJ2-1	CSVVPAGLDEQFF
TRBV24-1	TRBJ1-5	CATSDSAGSNQPQHF
TRBV11-2	TRBJ2-7	CASSLVTGTYEQYF
TRBV6-6	TRBJ2-7	CASLLAGGSYEQYF
TRBV5-6	TRBJ1-4	CASSFGQATNEKLFF
TRBV6-5	TRBJ2-5	CASSYSRQGQETQYF
TRBV30	TRBJ1-4	CAWSLHFEEKLFF
TRBV5-1	TRBJ2-7	CASRLQSEQYF
TRBV5-1	TRBJ2-7	CASSPDRPSSYEQYF
TRBV18	TRBJ1-1	CASSPPGALSSNTEAFF
TRBV4-1	TRBJ2-1	CASSQGRAFNEQFF
TRBV6-5	TRBJ2-5	CASSRSTGNVETQYF
TRBV7-2	TRBJ2-7	CASSLRSGTGEQYF
TRBV28	TRBJ1-2	CASSLTGAAYGYTF
TRBV6-5	TRBJ2-3	CASSYSLAEETDTQYF
TRBV19	TRBJ1-2	CASSGDRGIYGYTF
TRBV4-3	TRBJ2-7	CASSPVAGYEQYF
TRBV9	TRBJ2-1	CASSVGLAIYNEQFF
TRBV9	TRBJ2-2	CASSVVVQPTGELFF
TRBV3-1/TRBV3-2	TRBJ2-5	CASSQQLAGVETQYF
TRBV5-4	TRBJ1-1	CASSLQGKNTEAFF
TRBV10-2	TRBJ1-1	CASMRKLSGGPNTEAFF
TRBV5-1	TRBJ1-1	CASRGTDNTEAFF
TRBV28	TRBJ2-2	CASSFSGTSGREVYTGELFF